This entry is about one TCR beta chain. Its antigen remains unidentified. Assay: immunoSEQ multiplex PCR; the TCRdb copy retains only in-frame clones and omits some. The data contain roughly 240,000 clones, around nine tenths of them seen just once; the ten biggest clones take up about 3%. CDR3 length: 13 amino acids. Germline-derived CDR1 and CDR2 are SNHLY and FYNNEI. The V end lost 6 bases, the J end lost 4 bases, and 12 bases lay between the germline ends. This entry comes from a study of cytomegalovirus exposure and HLA in healthy donors. Study context: The 100 to 150 validation repertoires were reported in a later analysis to have been generated on the same platform as the approximately 700 first-cohort repertoires. Regarding the study as a whole: Cytomegalovirus association was assigned to about 150 TCR beta chains. Per published reports, the classifier diagnosed cytomegalovirus status with high specificity and sensitivity. A few CMV-associated chains were confirmed in vitro to be specific for CMV antigens.

The V and J genes are TRBV2 and TRBJ2-5; the D gene is possibly TRBD1 (5 bases). What was sequenced was PBMCs. This receptor was taken from a man between 18 and 35 years old in good health and CMV-seronegative. Here the CDR3 reads CASRQGIRETQYF. CDR3 nucleotides: TGTGCCAGCAGGCAGGGTATACGAGAGACCCAGTACTTC.